This TCR beta chain was profiled in a study of post-analysis software for immune sequencing data. On the study more broadly: The disease courses spanned relapsing-remitting, secondary progressive and progressive-relapsing forms of multiple sclerosis. General observations from the study: Comparison with controls showed significantly lower normalized Chao1 diversity in multiple sclerosis patients. Relative to controls, patients had 4 or 5 TRBV segments at higher frequency, with TRBV5-6, TRBV5-1 and TRBV20-1 among these.

V was trimmed by 10 bases and J by 10 bases, leaving 9 bases between them. The germline V gene has CDR1 SNHLY and CDR2 FYNNEI. The CDR3 sequence is 9 residues long. Unique molecular identifiers were built into the TCR beta cDNA libraries. A population of about 0.95 to 10 million T cells gave rise to about half a million cDNA molecules. TCRdb processed the PCR reads anew with MiXCR; each CDR3 protein has one entry. The repertoire consists of roughly 700,000 distinct CDR3 sequences, with 25% to 30% occurring once and the leading ten covering more than 0.55%. A note on this clonotype: As yet, its antigen is unknown.

The sample comprised blood. The sequence came from a girl under 18 with multiple sclerosis. The chain has TRBV2 and TRBJ2-3; D unclear. CDR3 region: CATLGAQYF. For the CDR3, the DNA is TGTGCCACCCTCGGCGCGCAGTATTTT.